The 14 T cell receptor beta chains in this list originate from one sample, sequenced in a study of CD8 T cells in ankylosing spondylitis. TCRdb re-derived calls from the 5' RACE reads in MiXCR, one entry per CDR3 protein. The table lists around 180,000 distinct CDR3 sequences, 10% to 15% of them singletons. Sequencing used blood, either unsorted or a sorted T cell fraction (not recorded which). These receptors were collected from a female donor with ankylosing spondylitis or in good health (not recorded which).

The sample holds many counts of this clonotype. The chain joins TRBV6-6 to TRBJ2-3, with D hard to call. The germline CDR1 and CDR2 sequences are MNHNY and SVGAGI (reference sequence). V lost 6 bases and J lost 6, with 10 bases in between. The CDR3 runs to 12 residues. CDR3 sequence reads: CASSSSGDTQYF. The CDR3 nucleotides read TGTGCCAGCAGCTCGAGTGGGGATACGCAGTATTTT.

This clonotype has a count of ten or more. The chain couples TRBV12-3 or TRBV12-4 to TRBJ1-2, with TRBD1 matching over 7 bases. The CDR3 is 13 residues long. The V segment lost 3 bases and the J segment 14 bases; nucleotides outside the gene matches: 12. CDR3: CASSFGGGEVLTF. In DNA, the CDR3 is TGTGCCAGCAGTTTTGGAGGGGGCGAGGTACTAACCTTC.

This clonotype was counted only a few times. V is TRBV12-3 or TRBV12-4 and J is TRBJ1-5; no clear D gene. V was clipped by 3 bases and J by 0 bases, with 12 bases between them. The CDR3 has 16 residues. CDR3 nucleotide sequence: TGTGCCAGCAGTTTGCATTTAGGGAATAGCAATCAGCCCCAGCATTTT. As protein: CASSLHLGNSNQPQHF.

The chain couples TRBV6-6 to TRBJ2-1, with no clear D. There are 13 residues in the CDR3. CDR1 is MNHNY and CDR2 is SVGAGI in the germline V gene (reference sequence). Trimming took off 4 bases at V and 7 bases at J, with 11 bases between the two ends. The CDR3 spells CASSSPRQNEQFF. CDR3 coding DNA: TGTGCCAGCAGTTCCCCCCGGCAAAATGAGCAGTTCTTC.

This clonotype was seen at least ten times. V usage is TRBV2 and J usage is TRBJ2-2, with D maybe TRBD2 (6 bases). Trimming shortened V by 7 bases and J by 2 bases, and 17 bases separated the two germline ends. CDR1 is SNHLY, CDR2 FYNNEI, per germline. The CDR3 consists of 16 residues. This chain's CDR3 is CASKPRWGENTGELFF. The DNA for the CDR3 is TGTGCCAGCAAACCCAGATGGGGGGAAAACACCGGGGAGCTGTTTTTT.

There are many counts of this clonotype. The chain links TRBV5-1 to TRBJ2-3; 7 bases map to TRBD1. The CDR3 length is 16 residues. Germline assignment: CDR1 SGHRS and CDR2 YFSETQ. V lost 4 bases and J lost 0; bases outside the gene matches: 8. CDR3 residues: CASSTGQSASTDTQYF. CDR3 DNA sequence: TGCGCCAGCAGCACGGGACAGTCAGCCAGCACAGATACGCAGTATTTT.

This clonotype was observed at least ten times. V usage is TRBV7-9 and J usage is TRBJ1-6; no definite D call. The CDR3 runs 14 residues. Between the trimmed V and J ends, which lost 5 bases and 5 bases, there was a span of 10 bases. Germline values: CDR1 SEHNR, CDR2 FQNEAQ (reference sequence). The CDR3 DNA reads TGTGCCAGCAGCCCTACAAGAAATAATTCACCCCTCCACTTT. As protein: CASSPTRNNSPLHF.

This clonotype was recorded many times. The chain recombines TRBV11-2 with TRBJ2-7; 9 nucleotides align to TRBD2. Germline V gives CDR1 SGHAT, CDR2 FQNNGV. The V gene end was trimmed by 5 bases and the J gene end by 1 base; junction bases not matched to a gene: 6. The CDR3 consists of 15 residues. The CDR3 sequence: CASSPRAGGSYEQYF. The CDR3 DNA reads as TGTGCCAGCAGCCCACGGGCGGGAGGGTCCTACGAGCAGTACTTC. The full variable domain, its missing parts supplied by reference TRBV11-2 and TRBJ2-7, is EAGVAQSPRYKIIEKRQSVAFWCNPISGHATLYWYQQILGQGPKLLIQFQNNGVVDDSQLPKDRFSAERLKGVDSTLKIQPAKLEDSAVYLCASSPRAGGSYEQYFGPGTRLTVT.

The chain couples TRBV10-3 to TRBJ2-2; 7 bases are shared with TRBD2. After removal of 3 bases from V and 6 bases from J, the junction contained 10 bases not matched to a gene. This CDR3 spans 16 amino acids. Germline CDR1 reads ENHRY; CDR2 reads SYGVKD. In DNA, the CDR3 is TGTGCCATCAGTGAAAACAAACTAGCGCTCGCCGGGGAGCTGTTTTTT. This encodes CAISENKLALAGELFF.

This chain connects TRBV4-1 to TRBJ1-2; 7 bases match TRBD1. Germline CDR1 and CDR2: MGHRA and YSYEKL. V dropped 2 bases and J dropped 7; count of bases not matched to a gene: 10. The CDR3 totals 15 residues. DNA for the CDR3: TGCGCCAGCAGCCAACTTAGGACAGGTTCGGGTGGCTACACCTTC. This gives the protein CASSQLRTGSGGYTF.

Here the CDR3 reads CASSTREYF. Written as DNA, the CDR3 is TGCGCCAGCAGCACCCGGGAGTACTTC. The chain has TRBV5-1 and TRBJ2-5; D not resolved. Germline assignment: CDR1 SGHRS and CDR2 YFSETQ. V was shortened by 4 bases and J by 12 bases, with 7 bases between the two germline ends. The CDR3 is made up of 9 amino acids.

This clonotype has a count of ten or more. This chain's CDR3 is CSVERAAATTDTQYF. CDR3 in DNA: TGCAGCGTGGAGAGGGCAGCCGCGACCACAGATACGCAGTATTTT. V usage is TRBV29-1 and J usage is TRBJ2-3; maybe TRBD2 (5 bases). Per the germline V gene, CDR1 is SQVTM and CDR2 is ANQGSEA. Trimming removed 6 bases at V and 2 bases at J, with 18 bases between. The CDR3 loop spans 15 amino acids.

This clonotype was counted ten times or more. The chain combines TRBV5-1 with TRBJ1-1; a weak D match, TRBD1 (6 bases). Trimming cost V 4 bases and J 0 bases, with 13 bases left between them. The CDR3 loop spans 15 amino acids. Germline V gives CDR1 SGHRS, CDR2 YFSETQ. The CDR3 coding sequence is TGCGCCAGCAGCGTCCTGGGGGCTCTGAACACTGAAGCTTTCTTT. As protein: CASSVLGALNTEAFF.

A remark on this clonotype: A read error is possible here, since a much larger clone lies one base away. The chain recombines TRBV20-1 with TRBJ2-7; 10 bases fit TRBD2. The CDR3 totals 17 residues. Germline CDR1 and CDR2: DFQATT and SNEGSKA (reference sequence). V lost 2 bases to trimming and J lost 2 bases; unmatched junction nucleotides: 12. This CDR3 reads CSARHARKLAGPYEQYF. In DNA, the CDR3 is TGCAGTGCTAGACATGCGAGGAAACTAGCGGGACCCTACGAGCAGTACTTC.